This TCR beta chain was captured in a study of molecular identifiers for immune sequencing clone quantification. In the case of this clonotype: Its antigen remains unknown.

General study results and limits: Highly expanded clone sizes could be underestimated by identical TCR molecules that share a barcode.

CDR1 and CDR2 from the germline V gene are SNHLY and FYNNEI. The germline V and J ends were trimmed by 2 bases and 6 bases, with 16 bases remaining between them. The CDR3 runs to 15 residues. TCRdb itself ran the PCR reads through MiXCR, one entry per CDR3 protein. The sample lists some 93,000 distinct CDR3 sequences; 20% to 25% were seen once. The clonotype originates from a human donor in good health. Some libraries in this study had Jurkat cell RNA spiked in. Sequences were obtained from naive CD8+ T cells from blood, with Jurkat cell RNA spiked in. Regarding subset: FACS-sorted CD8+CD4-CCR7+CD45RA+ naive T cells. This chain joins TRBV2 and TRBJ1-2; tentatively, D is TRBD1 (5 bases). The CDR3 sequence: CASSEYSAGYNGYTF. The CDR3, as DNA: TGTGCCAGCAGTGAATACTCGGCAGGGTATAATGGCTACACCTTC.